This is a list of T cell receptor beta chains from one sample in a study of cytomegalovirus exposure and HLA in healthy donors. Only in-frame clones appear in the TCRdb table, and some are missing; sequencing was by immunoSEQ multiplex PCR. In the table there are around 170,000 clones, roughly 84% of which are singletons. What was sequenced was PBMCs. All receptors come from a woman between 45 and 60 years old in good health and CMV-seropositive. Both conserved end residues are part of each CDR3. The order of the fields is CDR3 protein, CDR3 DNA, V gene, D gene, J gene, clone size. A D gene is named only where the DNA matches it firmly. The size of a clone is reported for some rows only, either as once, few or many, or as a class for expanded clones.

CASSLKGGAGDYGYTF | TGTGCCAGCAGTTTAAAGGGCGGTGCAGGGGACTATGGCTACACCTTC | TRBV28 | - | TRBJ1-2 | -
CASSLGGGPGANVLTF | TGTGCCAGCAGCTTAGGTGGGGGCCCTGGGGCCAACGTCCTGACTTTC | TRBV7-8 | - | TRBJ2-6 | -
CATRDFQETQYF | TGTGCCACCCGGGACTTCCAAGAGACCCAGTACTTC | TRBV19 | - | TRBJ2-5 | -
CASSTAGTVEQYF | TGTGCCAGCAGTACAGCCGGGACAGTCGAGCAGTACTTC | TRBV6-5 | TRBD1 | TRBJ2-7 | -
CASVNRGSTNEKLFF | TGTGCCAGCGTAAACAGGGGGTCAACTAATGAAAAACTGTTTTTT | TRBV5-6 | TRBD1 | TRBJ1-4 | -
CASSQGSGGYGYTF | TGCGCCAGCAGCCAAGGATCTGGAGGCTATGGCTACACCTTC | TRBV4-3 | - | TRBJ1-2 | -
CASSLTAGGKGGYTF | TGTGCCAGCAGCTTAACCGCAGGGGGCAAAGGTGGCTACACCTTC | TRBV5-6 | TRBD1 | TRBJ1-2 | few
CASSFRDRENEKLFF | TGTGCCAGCAGTTTCCGGGACAGGGAAAATGAAAAACTGTTTTTT | TRBV28 | TRBD1 | TRBJ1-4 | -
CASSWDTNTEAFF | TGTGCCAGCAGCTGGGACACCAACACTGAAGCTTTCTTT | TRBV7-6 | - | TRBJ1-1 | -
CASSLARVRTYEQYF | TGTGCCAGCAGCTTAGCCAGGGTCAGAACCTACGAGCAGTACTTC | TRBV11-2 | - | TRBJ2-7 | -
CASDTSGGGSSANEQFF | TGTGCCAGCGACACTAGCGGGGGGGGTTCATCGGCCAATGAGCAGTTCTTC | TRBV4-2 | TRBD2 | TRBJ2-1 | few
CASSLADTPSEGYTF | TGCGCCAGCAGCTTGGCCGACACCCCCTCAGAGGGCTACACCTTC | TRBV5-1 | - | TRBJ1-2 | -
CASSSGTSYEQYF | TGTGCCAGCAGCTCAGGGACTTCCTACGAGCAGTACTTC | TRBV7-2 | - | TRBJ2-7 | -
CASSFGPSPLHF | TGTGCCAGCAGTTTTGGGCCTTCACCCCTCCACTTT | TRBV28 | - | TRBJ1-6 | once
CASRGTRTGDYEQYF | TGTGCCAGCAGGGGGACAAGGACGGGCGACTACGAGCAGTACTTC | TRBV6-1 | - | TRBJ2-7 | -
CASSSSASTDTQYF | TGTGCCAGCAGCTCTAGCGCGAGCACAGATACGCAGTATTTT | TRBV7-3 | - | TRBJ2-3 | once
CASSTNGGGGYNEQFF | TGTGCCAGTAGTACCAATGGAGGGGGGGGGTACAATGAGCAGTTCTTC | TRBV19 | - | TRBJ2-1 | -
CASSPIPGLAGGVNEQFF | TGTGCCAGCAGCCCAATTCCGGGACTAGCGGGGGGGGTTAATGAGCAGTTCTTC | TRBV9 | TRBD2 | TRBJ2-1 | once
CAISESIAIYF | TGTGCCATCAGTGAGTCAATCGCCATATATTTT | TRBV10-3 | - | TRBJ1-3 | -
CASGMTATNEELFF | TGTGCCAGCGGAATGACGGCTACTAATGAGGAACTGTTTTTT | TRBV9 | - | TRBJ1-4 | -
CASSERGEALEKLFF | TGTGCCAGCAGCGAAAGAGGAGAGGCACTTGAAAAACTGTTTTTT | TRBV6-6 | - | TRBJ1-4 | -
CASRGTLGLSNTEAFF | TGCGCCAGCAGGGGAACCCTTGGACTATCGAACACTGAAGCTTTCTTT | TRBV10-2 | - | TRBJ1-1 | -
CAWSTGGPNEKLFF | TGTGCCTGGAGTACAGGGGGCCCCAATGAAAAACTGTTTTTT | TRBV30 | TRBD1 | TRBJ1-4 | -
CASSAGLAGLTDTQYF | TGCGCCAGCAGCGCGGGACTAGCGGGGCTCACAGATACGCAGTATTTT | TRBV5-1 | TRBD2 | TRBJ2-3 | few
CASSSLAEQFF | TGTGCCAGCAGCTCGCTGGCTGAGCAGTTCTTC | TRBV5-6 | - | TRBJ2-1 | -
CAWSAGGSAEETQYF | TGTGCCTGGAGTGCTGGGGGGAGCGCGGAAGAGACCCAGTACTTC | TRBV30 | - | TRBJ2-5 | -
CASSVAFRGGLDTQYF | TGTGCCAGCAGCGTAGCTTTCCGGGGGGGCCTAGATACGCAGTATTTT | TRBV9 | TRBD2 | TRBJ2-3 | -
CASSPNRGINQPQHF | TGTGCCAGCAGCCCTAACAGGGGGATCAATCAGCCCCAGCATTTT | TRBV6-5 | TRBD1 | TRBJ1-5 | -
CASSLVGRGFNEQFF | TGTGCCAGCAGCCTAGTCGGCAGGGGGTTTAATGAGCAGTTCTTC | TRBV7-4 | TRBD1 | TRBJ2-1 | -
CASSQAGGLVLTF | TGCGCCAGCAGCCAAGCTGGAGGGCTCGTCCTGACTTTC | TRBV13 | - | TRBJ2-6 | -
CASSQDLSSGGASSYNEQFF | TGCGCCAGCAGCCAAGATCTGTCTAGCGGGGGGGCCAGCTCCTACAATGAGCAGTTCTTC | TRBV4-3 | TRBD2 | TRBJ2-1 | -
CASSPNVAGGHTDTQYF | TGTGCCAGCAGCCCAAACGTAGCGGGGGGGCACACAGATACGCAGTATTTT | TRBV7-9 | TRBD2 | TRBJ2-3 | -
CASSYTPKSETQYF | TGTGCCAGCAGTTACACGCCAAAGAGTGAGACCCAGTACTTC | TRBV6-6 | - | TRBJ2-5 | -